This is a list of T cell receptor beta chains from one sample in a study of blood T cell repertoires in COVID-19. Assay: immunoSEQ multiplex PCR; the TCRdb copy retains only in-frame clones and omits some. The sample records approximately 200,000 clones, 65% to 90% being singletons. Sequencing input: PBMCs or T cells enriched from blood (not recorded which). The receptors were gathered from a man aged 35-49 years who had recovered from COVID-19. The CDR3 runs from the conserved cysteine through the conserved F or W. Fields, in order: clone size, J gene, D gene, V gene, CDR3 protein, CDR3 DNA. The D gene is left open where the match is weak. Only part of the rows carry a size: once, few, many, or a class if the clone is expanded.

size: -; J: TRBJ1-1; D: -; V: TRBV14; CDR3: CASSQFSMNTEAFF; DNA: TGTGCCAGCAGCCAATTTAGTATGAACACTGAAGCTTTCTTT
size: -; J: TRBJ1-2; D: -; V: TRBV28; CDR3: CASSLGAGNYGYTF; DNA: TGTGCCAGCAGTTTAGGGGCAGGAAACTATGGCTACACCTTC
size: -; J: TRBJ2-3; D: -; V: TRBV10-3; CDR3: CAIRGGKGFTDTQYF; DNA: TGTGCCATCAGGGGTGGAAAGGGGTTTACAGATACGCAGTATTTT
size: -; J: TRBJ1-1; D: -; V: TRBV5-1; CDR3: CASSPGDRWVAFF; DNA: TGCGCCAGCAGCCCGGGGGATAGGTGGGTCGCTTTCTTT
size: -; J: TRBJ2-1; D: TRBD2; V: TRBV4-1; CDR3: CASSGLAGSYNEQFF; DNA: TGCGCCAGCAGCGGACTAGCGGGCTCCTACAATGAGCAGTTCTTC
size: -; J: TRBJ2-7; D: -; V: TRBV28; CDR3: CASSLWGEANYEQYF; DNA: TGTGCCAGCAGTTTATGGGGGGAGGCGAACTACGAGCAGTACTTC
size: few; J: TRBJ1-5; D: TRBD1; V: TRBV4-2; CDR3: CASSQDTGGSGQPQHF; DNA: TGTGCCAGCAGCCAGGATACAGGGGGCTCTGGCCAGCCCCAGCATTTT
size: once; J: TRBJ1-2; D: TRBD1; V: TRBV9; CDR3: CASSGGNSYTF; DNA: TGTGCCAGCTCAGGGGGAAATAGCTACACCTTC
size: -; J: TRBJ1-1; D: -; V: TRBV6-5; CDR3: CASSYGGNTEAFF; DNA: TGTGCCAGCAGTTACGGAGGCAACACTGAAGCTTTCTTT
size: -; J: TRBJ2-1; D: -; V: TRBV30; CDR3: CAWSGRQDGSSYNEQFF; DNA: TGTGCCTGGAGTGGACGACAAGACGGGAGCTCCTACAATGAGCAGTTCTTC
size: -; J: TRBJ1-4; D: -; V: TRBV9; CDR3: CASSAFFATNEKLFF; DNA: TGTGCCAGCAGCGCCTTTTTCGCAACTAATGAAAAACTGTTTTTT
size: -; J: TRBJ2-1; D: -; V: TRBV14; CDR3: CASSQLVDYEQFF; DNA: TGTGCCAGCAGCCAACTAGTGGATTATGAGCAGTTCTTC
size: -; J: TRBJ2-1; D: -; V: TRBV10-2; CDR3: CASSETRYNEQFF; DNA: TGCGCCAGCAGTGAAACTCGTTACAATGAGCAGTTCTTC
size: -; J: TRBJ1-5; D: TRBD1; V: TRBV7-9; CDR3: CASSMGQSNQPQHF; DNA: TGTGCCAGCAGCATGGGACAGAGCAATCAGCCCCAGCATTTT
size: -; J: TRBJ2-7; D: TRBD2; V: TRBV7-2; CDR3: CASSDRLAGVDEQYF; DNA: TGTGCCAGCAGCGATCGACTAGCGGGAGTCGACGAGCAGTACTTC